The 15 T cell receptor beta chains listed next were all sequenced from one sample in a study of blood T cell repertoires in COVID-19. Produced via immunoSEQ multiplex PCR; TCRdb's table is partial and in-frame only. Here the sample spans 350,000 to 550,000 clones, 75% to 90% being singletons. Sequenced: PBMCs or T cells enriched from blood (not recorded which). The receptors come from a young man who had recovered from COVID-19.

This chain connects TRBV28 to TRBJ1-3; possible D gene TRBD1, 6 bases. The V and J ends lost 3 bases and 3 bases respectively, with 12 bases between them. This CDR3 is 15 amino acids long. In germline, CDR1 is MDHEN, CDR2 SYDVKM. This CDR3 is CASSFRGALGNTIYF. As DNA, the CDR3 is TGTGCCAGCAGTTTTCGGGGGGCGCTTGGAAACACCATATATTTT.

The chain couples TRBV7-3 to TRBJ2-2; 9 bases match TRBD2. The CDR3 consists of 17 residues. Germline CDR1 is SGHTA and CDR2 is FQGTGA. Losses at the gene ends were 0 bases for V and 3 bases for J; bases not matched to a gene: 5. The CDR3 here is CASSLTGGTSHTGELFF. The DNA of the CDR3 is TGTGCCAGCAGCTTAACTGGTGGGACTAGCCACACCGGGGAGCTGTTTTTT.

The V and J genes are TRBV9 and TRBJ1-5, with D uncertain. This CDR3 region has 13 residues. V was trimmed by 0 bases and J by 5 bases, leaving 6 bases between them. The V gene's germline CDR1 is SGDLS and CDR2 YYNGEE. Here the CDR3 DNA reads TGTGCCAGCAGCGTAGGGCAAGATCAGCCCCAGCATTTT. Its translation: CASSVGQDQPQHF. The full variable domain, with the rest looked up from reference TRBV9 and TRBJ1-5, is DSGVTQTPKHLITATGQRVTLRCSPRSGDLSVYWYQQSLDQGLQFLIQYYNGEERAKGNILERFSAQQFPDLHSELNLSSLELGDSALYFCASSVGQDQPQHFGDGTRLSIL.

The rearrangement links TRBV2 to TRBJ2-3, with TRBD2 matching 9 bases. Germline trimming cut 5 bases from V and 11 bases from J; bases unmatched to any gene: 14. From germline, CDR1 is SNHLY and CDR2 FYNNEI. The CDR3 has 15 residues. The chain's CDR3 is CASSPSGTSSRGQYF. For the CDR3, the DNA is TGTGCCAGCAGTCCATCCGGGACTAGCTCCCGGGGGCAGTATTTT.

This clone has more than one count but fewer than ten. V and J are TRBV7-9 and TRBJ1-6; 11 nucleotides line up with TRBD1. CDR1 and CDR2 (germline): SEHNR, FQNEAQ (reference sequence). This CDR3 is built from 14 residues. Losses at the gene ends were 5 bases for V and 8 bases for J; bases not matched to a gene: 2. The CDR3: CASSRGQGDSPLHF. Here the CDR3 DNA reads TGTGCCAGCAGCCGGGGACAGGGGGATTCACCCCTCCACTTT.

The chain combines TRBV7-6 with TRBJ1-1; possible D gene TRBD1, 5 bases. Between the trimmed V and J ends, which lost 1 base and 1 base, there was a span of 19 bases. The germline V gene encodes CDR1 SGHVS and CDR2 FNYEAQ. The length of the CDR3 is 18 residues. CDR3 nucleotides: TGTGCCAGCAGCTTAGGGCGACAGAGTCTTACTACGAACACTGAAGCTTTCTTT. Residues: CASSLGRQSLTTNTEAFF.

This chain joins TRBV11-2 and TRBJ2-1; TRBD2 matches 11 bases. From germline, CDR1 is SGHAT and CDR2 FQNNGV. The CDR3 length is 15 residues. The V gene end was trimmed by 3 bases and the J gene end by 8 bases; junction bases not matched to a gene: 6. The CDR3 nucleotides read TGTGCCAGCAGCTTTGAACTAGCGGGAGCTGATGAGCAGTTCTTC. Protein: CASSFELAGADEQFF. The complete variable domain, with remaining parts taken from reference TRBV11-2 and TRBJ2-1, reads EAGVAQSPRYKIIEKRQSVAFWCNPISGHATLYWYQQILGQGPKLLIQFQNNGVVDDSQLPKDRFSAERLKGVDSTLKIQPAKLEDSAVYLCASSFELAGADEQFFGPGTRLTVL.

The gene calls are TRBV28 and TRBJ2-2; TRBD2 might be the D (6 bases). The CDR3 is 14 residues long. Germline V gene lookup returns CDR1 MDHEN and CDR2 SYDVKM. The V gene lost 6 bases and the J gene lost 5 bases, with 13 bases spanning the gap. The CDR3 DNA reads TGTGCCAGCAGGGGGGGAGCTCGAACCGGGGAGCTGTTTTTT. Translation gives CASRGGARTGELFF.

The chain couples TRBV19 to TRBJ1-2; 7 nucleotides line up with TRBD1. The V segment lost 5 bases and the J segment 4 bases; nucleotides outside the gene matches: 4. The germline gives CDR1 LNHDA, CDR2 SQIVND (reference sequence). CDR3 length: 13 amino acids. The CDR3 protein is CASSPGQFYGYTF. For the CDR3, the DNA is TGTGCCAGTAGTCCGGGACAGTTCTATGGCTACACCTTC.

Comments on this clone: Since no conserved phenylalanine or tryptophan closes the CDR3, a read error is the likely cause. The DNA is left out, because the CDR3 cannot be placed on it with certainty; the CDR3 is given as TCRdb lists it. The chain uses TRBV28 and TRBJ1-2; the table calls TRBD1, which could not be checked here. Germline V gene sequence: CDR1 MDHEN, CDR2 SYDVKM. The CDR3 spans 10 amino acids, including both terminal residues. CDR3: CASRGQGIFI.

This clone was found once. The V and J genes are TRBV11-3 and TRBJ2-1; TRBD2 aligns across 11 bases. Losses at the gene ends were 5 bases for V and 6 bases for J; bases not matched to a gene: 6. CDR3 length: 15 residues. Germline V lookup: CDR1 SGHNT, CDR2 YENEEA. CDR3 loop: CASSTGTSGPNEQFF. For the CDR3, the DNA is TGTGCCAGCAGCACCGGGACTAGCGGCCCCAATGAGCAGTTCTTC.

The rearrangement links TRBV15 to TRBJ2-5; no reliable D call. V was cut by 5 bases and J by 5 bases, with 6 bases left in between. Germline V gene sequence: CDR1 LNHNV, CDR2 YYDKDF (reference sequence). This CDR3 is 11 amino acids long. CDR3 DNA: TGTGCCACCAGCTCGTCGGAGACCCAGTACTTC. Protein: CATSSSETQYF.

CDR3 sequence reads: CASSYYGGTQYF. CDR3 DNA sequence: TGTGCCAGCAGTTATTACGGAGGGACCCAGTACTTC. The chain employs TRBV6-2 or TRBV6-3 and TRBJ2-5, with TRBD2 as a possible D gene (5 bases). The CDR3 spans 12 residues. From germline, CDR1 is MNHEY and CDR2 SVGEGT. Trimming cost V 3 bases and J 7 bases, with 9 bases left between them.

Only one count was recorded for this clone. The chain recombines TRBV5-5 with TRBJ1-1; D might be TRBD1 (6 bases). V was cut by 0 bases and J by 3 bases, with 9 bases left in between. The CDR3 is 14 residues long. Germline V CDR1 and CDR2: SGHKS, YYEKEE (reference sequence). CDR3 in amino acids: CASSLARGDTEAFF. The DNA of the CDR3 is TGTGCCAGCAGCTTGGCCAGGGGCGACACTGAAGCTTTCTTT.

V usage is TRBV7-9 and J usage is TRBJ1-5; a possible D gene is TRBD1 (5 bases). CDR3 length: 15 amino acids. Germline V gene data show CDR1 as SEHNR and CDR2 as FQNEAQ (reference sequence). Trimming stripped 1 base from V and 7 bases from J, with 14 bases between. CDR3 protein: CASSLEAGLGQPQHF. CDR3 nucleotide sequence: TGTGCCAGCAGCTTAGAAGCGGGGCTAGGACAGCCCCAGCATTTT. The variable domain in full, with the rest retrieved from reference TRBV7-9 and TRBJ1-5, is DTGVSQNPRHKITKRGQNVTFRCDPISEHNRLYWYRQTLGQGPEFLTYFQNEAQLEKSRLLSDRFSAERPKGSFSTLEIQRTEQGDSAMYLCASSLEAGLGQPQHFGDGTRLSIL.